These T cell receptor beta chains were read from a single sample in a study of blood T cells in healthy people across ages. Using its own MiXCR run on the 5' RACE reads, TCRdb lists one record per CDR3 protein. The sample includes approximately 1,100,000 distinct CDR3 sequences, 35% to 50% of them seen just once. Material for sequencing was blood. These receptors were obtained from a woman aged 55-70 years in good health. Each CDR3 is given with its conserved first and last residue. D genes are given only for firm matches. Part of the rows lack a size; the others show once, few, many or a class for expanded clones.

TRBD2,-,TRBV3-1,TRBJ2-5,TGTGCCAGCAGCCAAGAACCTAGCGGGGCCCAAGAGACCCAGTACTTC,CASSQEPSGAQETQYF
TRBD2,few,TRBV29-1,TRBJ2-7,TGCAGCGTTGAAGAATCCGGGGGGTCCGAGCAGTACTTC,CSVEESGGSEQYF
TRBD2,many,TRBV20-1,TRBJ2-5,TGCAGTGCCGCCCCCCTGACTAGCGGGCAAGAGACCCAGTACTTC,CSAAPLTSGQETQYF
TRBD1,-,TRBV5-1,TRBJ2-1,TGCGCCAGCAGCTACGGGACAGGGGGCTTAAATGAGCAGTTCTTC,CASSYGTGGLNEQFF
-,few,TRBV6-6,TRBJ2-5,TGTGCCACCAAGGGCGAGACTAGCCAAGAGACCCAGTACTTC,CATKGETSQETQYF
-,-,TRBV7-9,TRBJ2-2,TGTGCCAGCAGCTTTCCGGGCAGAGGGATACTATCGGGGGAGCTGTTTTTT,CASSFPGRGILSGELFF
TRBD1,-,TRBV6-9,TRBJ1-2,TGTGCCAGCAGGGGGACCAGGACAGGGGGCGGCCCGGCGGAGGGCTACACCTTC,CASRGTRTGGGPAEGYTF
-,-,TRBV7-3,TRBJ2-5,TGTGCCAGCAGCGCTCAGGGGGGGCGTTGGGAGACCCAGTACTTC,CASSAQGGRWETQYF
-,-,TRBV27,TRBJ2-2,TGTGCCAGCAGTTTGCTCTCTGATCGAGCCGGGGAGCTGTTTTTT,CASSLLSDRAGELFF
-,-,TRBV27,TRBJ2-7,TGTGCCAGCAGTTTTGGGGCCCTCTACGAGCAGTACTTC,CASSFGALYEQYF
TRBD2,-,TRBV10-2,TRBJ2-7,TGCGCCAGCAGTGAGTCTAGCGGGAGGTACCCCTACGAGCAGTACTTC,CASSESSGRYPYEQYF
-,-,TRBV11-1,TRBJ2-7,TGTGCCAGCAGCTCGGACCCCCACTCCTACGAGCAGTACTTC,CASSSDPHSYEQYF
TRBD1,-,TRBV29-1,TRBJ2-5,TGCAGCGCTGACAGGGGCGGGGAGACCCAGTACTTC,CSADRGGETQYF
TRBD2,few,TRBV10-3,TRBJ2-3,TGTGCCATCAGTGAGTTATGGACTAGCGGGACCACAGATACGCAGTATTTT,CAISELWTSGTTDTQYF
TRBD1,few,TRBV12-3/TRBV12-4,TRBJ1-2,TGTGCCAGTGAAGAGACAGGGGAAGTGTGGGATGGCTACACCTTC,CASEETGEVWDGYTF
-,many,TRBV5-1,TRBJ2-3,TGCGCCAGCAGCTTCTCTGTAGATACGCAGTATTTT,CASSFSVDTQYF
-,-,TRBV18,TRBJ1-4,TGTGCCAGCTCACCACTGATGTTTCGGGGCTCTAATGAAAAACTGTTTTTT,CASSPLMFRGSNEKLFF
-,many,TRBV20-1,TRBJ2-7,TGCAGTGCTAAAGTGATAACCTACGAGCAGTACTTC,CSAKVITYEQYF
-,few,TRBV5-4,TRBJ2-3,TGTGCCAGCAGCTTGTCGCACACAGATACGCAGTATTTT,CASSLSHTDTQYF
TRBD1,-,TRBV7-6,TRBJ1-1,TGTGCCAGCAGCTTAAACAGGGGTACCGCGCTCTCTGAAGCTTTCTTT,CASSLNRGTALSEAFF
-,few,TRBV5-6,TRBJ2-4,TGTGCCAGCAGCCCGAGGGCCTACGGAGTTCAGTACTTC,CASSPRAYGVQYF
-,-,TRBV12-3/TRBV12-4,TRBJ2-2,TGTGCCAGCAGCCTGGACAGGGTACTAGCGACGAACACCGGGGAGCTGTTTTTT,CASSLDRVLATNTGELFF
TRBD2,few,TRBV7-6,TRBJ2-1,TGTGCCAGCAGCTTAGGAGTGGTTCCGACTAGCGGCCCCAATGAGCAGTTCTTC,CASSLGVVPTSGPNEQFF
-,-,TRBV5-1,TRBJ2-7,TGCGCCAGCAGCTGGACCTTTTCCTCCTACGAGCAGTACTTC,CASSWTFSSYEQYF
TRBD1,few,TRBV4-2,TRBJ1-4,TGTGCCAGCAGCCAAGAGACAGGGACTAATGAAAAACTGTTTTTT,CASSQETGTNEKLFF
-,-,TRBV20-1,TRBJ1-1,TGCAGTGCTATGGGGCGAACTGAAGCTTTCTTT,CSAMGRTEAFF
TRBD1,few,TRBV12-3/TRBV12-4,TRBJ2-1,TGTGCCAGCTCCGGGACAGGGATGGATGAGCAGTTCTTC,CASSGTGMDEQFF
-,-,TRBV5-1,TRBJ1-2,TGCGCCAGCAGCTCCTCCGGGACAATCTATGGCTACACCTTC,CASSSSGTIYGYTF
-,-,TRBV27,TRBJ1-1,TGTGCCAGCAGTTTTGCCAGGGGAGACACTGAAGCTTTCTTT,CASSFARGDTEAFF
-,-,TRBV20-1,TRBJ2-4,TGCAGTGCTAGGACAGCACATATTCAGTACTTC,CSARTAHIQYF
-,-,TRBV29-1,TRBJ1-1,TGCAGCGCCGGCAGGGTTGACACTGAAGCTTTCTTT,CSAGRVDTEAFF
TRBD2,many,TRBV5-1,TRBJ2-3,TGCGCCAGCAGAACCGGGACTAGCGGCACAGATACGCAGTATTTT,CASRTGTSGTDTQYF
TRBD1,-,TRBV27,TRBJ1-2,TGTGCCAGCAGTTTCACCGGACAGGGGCTAAACCGCCTGGATGGCTACACCTTC,CASSFTGQGLNRLDGYTF
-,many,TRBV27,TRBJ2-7,TGTGCCAGCAGTCGTTCCGGGACTGTTTCCTACGAGCAGTACTTC,CASSRSGTVSYEQYF
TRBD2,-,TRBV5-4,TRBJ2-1,TGTGCCAGCAGCTTGCTTTTGCTAGCGGGGGGTTTGGGCAATGAGCAGTTCTTC,CASSLLLLAGGLGNEQFF
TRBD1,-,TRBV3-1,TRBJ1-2,TGTGCCAGCAGCCATCAAGGGACAGCGGCTATCGGCTACACCTTC,CASSHQGTAAIGYTF
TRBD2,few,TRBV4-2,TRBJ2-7,TGTGCCAGCAGCCAGCTTTCTAGCGGCGAGCAGTACTTC,CASSQLSSGEQYF